These 25 T cell receptor beta chains originate from one sample sequenced in a study of lymphopenia after photon versus proton radiotherapy. Repertoires were generated with immunoSEQ multiplex PCR, while TCRdb's copy carries only in-frame clones and drops some. The sample holds over 35,000 clones, approximately 80% seen once. This sample comprised peripheral blood, obtained from a patient treated with proton-based radiotherapy. These receptors were obtained from a woman in her 70s with pancreatic cancer.

This chain connects TRBV5-1 to TRBJ1-6; D might be TRBD1 (6 bases). The CDR3 covers 14 residues. The germline V and J ends were trimmed by 7 bases and 6 bases, with 14 bases remaining between them. Germline CDR1 SGHRS, CDR2 YFSETQ. The CDR3 sequence is CASRSPDSNSPLHF. CDR3 in DNA: TGCGCCAGCCGCTCTCCGGACAGTAATTCACCCCTCCACTTT.

CDR3 loop: CASRAPRDRGKETQYF. CDR3 in DNA: TGTGCCAGCAGAGCCCCCCGGGACAGGGGGAAAGAGACCCAGTACTTC. The V call is TRBV28, the J call TRBJ2-5, with 11 positions matching TRBD1. The CDR3 extends over 16 amino acids. The V and J ends lost 6 bases and 3 bases, in that order; junction bases with no gene match: 9. CDR1 is MDHEN, CDR2 SYDVKM, per germline.

The rearrangement joins TRBV28 to TRBJ2-3; possibly TRBD2 for D (6 bases). CDR1 MDHEN and CDR2 SYDVKM come from the germline V gene. Deletions cut 4 bases from V and 3 bases from J, with 11 bases between. The CDR3 runs 14 residues. The CDR3 protein is CASSWAGSTDTQYF. Written as DNA, the CDR3 is TGTGCCAGCAGTTGGGCGGGGAGTACAGATACGCAGTATTTT.

This sequence joins TRBV18 and TRBJ2-5; D uncertain. Trimming cost V 2 bases and J 2 bases, with 3 bases left between them. The CDR3 is 12 residues long. Per the germline V gene, CDR1 is KGHSH and CDR2 is LQKENI. CDR3 in DNA: TGTGCCAGCTCACCAAAGCAAGAGACCCAGTACTTC. It codes for CASSPKQETQYF.

V and J are TRBV19 and TRBJ1-1, with 8 positions matching TRBD1. The CDR3 is 15 amino acids. Germline V gene data show CDR1 as LNHDA and CDR2 as SQIVND (reference sequence). Losses at the gene ends were 5 bases for V and 4 bases for J; bases not matched to a gene: 9. The DNA of the CDR3 is TGTGCCAGTAGTCGTGGACAGGGTATGGGCACTGAAGCTTTCTTT. It translates to CASSRGQGMGTEAFF.

This clone was recorded once. CDR3 nucleotides: TGTGCCAGCAGTGAAGTTGGAGTACGTCAGCCCCAGCATTTT. It yields the protein CASSEVGVRQPQHF. The genes are TRBV2 and TRBJ1-5; D is undetermined. V gave up 1 base and J gave up 6 bases, with 10 bases separating them. The length of the CDR3 is 14 residues. CDR1 SNHLY and CDR2 FYNNEI come from the germline V gene.

V is TRBV27 and J is TRBJ2-3; D possibly matches TRBD1 or TRBD2 (5 bases each). Germline-derived CDR1 and CDR2 are MNHEY and SMNVEV (reference sequence). With 5 bases removed from V and 2 bases from J, the gap between germline ends came to 11 bases. This CDR3 comprises 14 residues. The CDR3 spells CASSTGTYTDTQYF. CDR3 nucleotide sequence: TGTGCCAGCAGTACCGGGACCTACACAGATACGCAGTATTTT.

The J gene is TRBJ2-1, the V gene TRBV5-8, with D unresolved. The ends were cut back, 7 bases at V and 6 bases at J, with 8 bases in the middle. The V gene's germline CDR1 is SGHTS and CDR2 YDEGEE. The CDR3 extends over 11 amino acids. The CDR3 region is CASLWGNEQFF. CDR3 nucleotides: TGTGCCAGCCTATGGGGCAATGAGCAGTTCTTC.

The rearrangement uses TRBV11-3 and TRBJ1-1; D not resolved. Trimming stripped 5 bases from V and 3 bases from J, with 13 bases between. The germline gives CDR1 SGHNT, CDR2 YENEEA. This CDR3 spans 14 amino acids. The CDR3 DNA follows: TGTGCCAGCAGCCGTAGCCCTGGGCACACTGAAGCTTTCTTT. Its protein product is CASSRSPGHTEAFF.

The rearrangement uses TRBV23-1 and TRBJ2-6; D is unclear. TRBV23-1 is given ORF status, its function remaining uncertain. The germline V and J ends were trimmed by 5 bases and 5 bases, with 22 bases remaining between them. The CDR3 loop spans 18 amino acids. The CDR3 coding sequence is TGCGCCAGCAGTGACGCACCGCCGCAACAAAGTCGGGCCAACGTCCTGACTTTC. Protein: CASSDAPPQQSRANVLTF.

The V call is TRBV19, the J call TRBJ2-5; D gene ambiguous. CDR3 length equals 13 residues. Germline V CDR1 and CDR2: LNHDA, SQIVND (reference sequence). V lost 8 bases and J 4 bases, leaving 14 bases between the germline ends. CDR3 sequence reads: CASAGLISETQYF. CDR3 nucleotide sequence: TGTGCCAGTGCTGGCCTTATCTCAGAGACCCAGTACTTC. The variable domain in full, completed from reference TRBV19 and TRBJ2-5, reads DGGITQSPKYLFRKEGQNVTLSCEQNLNHDAMYWYRQDPGQGLRLIYYSQIVNDFQKGDIAEGYSVSREKKESFPLTVTSAQKNPTAFYLCASAGLISETQYFGPGTRLLVL.

The chain employs TRBV19 and TRBJ2-2; D is undetermined. Germline CDR1 and CDR2: LNHDA and SQIVND (reference sequence). The CDR3 contains 14 residues. The V end was cut by 7 bases, the J end by 6 bases, with 15 bases between. CDR3 nucleotides: TGTGCCAGTAATGGGGAAGGTGGTCCCGGGGAGCTGTTTTTT. Translation gives CASNGEGGPGELFF.

About this clone itself: Germline and junction disagree at one end, which may indicate a read error. The V and J genes are TRBV7-7 and TRBJ2-7, with 8 bases identical to TRBD2. CDR1 and CDR2 from the germline V gene are SSHAT and FNYEAQ (reference sequence). The CDR3 totals 13 residues. The CDR3 sequence: CASSFSGNTEQYF. CDR3 DNA sequence: TGTGCTAGCAGCTTTAGCGGGAACACCGAGCAGTACTTC.

The chain joins TRBV29-1 to TRBJ2-7; 11 nucleotides agree with TRBD2. With V trimmed by 0 bases and J by 4 bases, 5 bases remained unmatched. CDR3 length equals 15 residues. CDR1 and CDR2 from the germline V gene are SQVTM and ANQGSEA. The CDR3 DNA sequence: TGCAGCGTTGAAGAGGGTAGCGGGAGGGGGTACGAGCAGTACTTC. Its translation: CSVEEGSGRGYEQYF.

The chain couples TRBV4-1 to TRBJ1-4, with no clear D. CDR1 is MGHRA, CDR2 YSYEKL, per germline. V dropped 3 bases and J dropped 3 bases, with 14 bases sitting between them. The CDR3 is 16 amino acids. CDR3 DNA: TGCGCCAGCAGCCAGACCCCTAACATGGCTAATGAAAAACTGTTTTTT. It specifies CASSQTPNMANEKLFF.

The sample holds one count of this clone. This chain joins TRBV30 and TRBJ2-2, with 8 bases fitting TRBD2. CDR3 length: 14 amino acids. Germline CDR1 is GTSNPN and CDR2 is SVGIG (reference sequence). Trimming removed 2 bases from V and 6 bases from J; junction bases left unmatched: 5. In DNA, the CDR3 is TGTGCCTGGAGTAGTAGCGGGATTGCCGGGGAGCTGTTTTTT. This gives the protein CAWSSSGIAGELFF.

The J gene is TRBJ1-1, the V gene TRBV13, with no clear D. Germline V gives CDR1 PRHDT, CDR2 FYEKMQ (reference sequence). V lost 4 bases to trimming and J lost 2 bases, with 5 bases between them. This CDR3 comprises 12 residues. The CDR3 coding sequence is TGTGCCAGCAGCTCCTACAACACTGAAGCTTTCTTT. As protein: CASSSYNTEAFF.

The gene calls are TRBV18 and TRBJ2-5; unclear D gene. In germline, CDR1 is KGHSH, CDR2 LQKENI. CDR3 length equals 15 residues. V was pared by 1 base and J by 1 base, with 10 bases between. CDR3 region: CASSPLLGPQETQYF. The CDR3 DNA reads as TGTGCCAGCTCACCACTTTTGGGCCCCCAAGAGACCCAGTACTTC.

The rearrangement joins TRBV4-2 to TRBJ1-2, with TRBD1 matching 7 bases. The CDR3 runs to 13 residues. Germline loops: CDR1 LGHNA, CDR2 YNFKEQ. Trimming removed 1 base from V and 6 bases from J; junction bases left unmatched: 2. The CDR3: CASSQAGQDGYTF. In DNA form, the CDR3 reads TGTGCCAGCAGCCAAGCCGGACAGGATGGCTACACCTTC.

CDR3 sequence reads: CASSGREGTDTQYF. The CDR3 coding sequence is TGTGCCAGCAGTGGGCGGGAGGGCACAGATACGCAGTATTTT. The chain recombines TRBV6-1 with TRBJ2-3; 8 bases are shared with TRBD2. The V and J ends lost 4 bases and 1 base, in that order; junction bases with no gene match: 1. The CDR3 contains 14 residues. CDR1 and CDR2 (germline): MNHNS, SASEGT.

This chain joins TRBV6-5 and TRBJ2-7, with 9 bases lining up with TRBD2. V was pared by 0 bases and J by 3 bases, with 6 bases of the junction left unmatched. There are 16 residues in the CDR3. The germline V gene has CDR1 MNHEY and CDR2 SVGAGI. This CDR3 is CASSYSFSGRSYEQYF. Written as DNA, the CDR3 is TGTGCCAGCAGTTACTCGTTTAGCGGGAGAAGCTACGAGCAGTACTTC.

The rearrangement links TRBV12-5 to TRBJ2-5, with D uncertain. CDR3 length: 12 residues. Germline CDR1 reads LGHNT; CDR2 reads FRNRAP. Trimming removed 8 bases from V and 5 bases from J, with 12 bases in between. CDR3 bases: TGTGCTAGTCATGGAACGGCCGAGACCCAGTACTTC. Protein: CASHGTAETQYF.

The chain uses TRBV28 and TRBJ2-6; 12 nucleotides match TRBD1. The CDR3 extends over 16 amino acids. The germline gives CDR1 MDHEN, CDR2 SYDVKM. The V gene end was trimmed by 8 bases and the J gene end by 3 bases; junction bases not matched to a gene: 5. The CDR3 loop is CASQGQGARGANVLTF. In DNA form, the CDR3 reads TGTGCCAGCCAGGGACAGGGGGCGCGTGGGGCCAACGTCCTGACTTTC.

The V and J genes are TRBV30 and TRBJ2-1, with a possible D match to TRBD1 (6 bases). This CDR3 has 14 residues. Germline V CDR1 and CDR2: GTSNPN, SVGIG (reference sequence). Between the trimmed V and J ends, which lost 0 bases and 4 bases, there was a span of 10 bases. Here the CDR3 DNA reads TGTGCCTGGAGTGTAAGGCAGGGGTACAATGAGCAGTTCTTC. It translates to CAWSVRQGYNEQFF.

This clone appeared once. The chain is built from TRBV7-8 and TRBJ1-5; D ambiguous. Germline CDR1 SGHVS, CDR2 FQNEAQ. There are 12 residues in the CDR3. Trimming left V 2 bases short and J 8 bases short, with 7 bases between. The CDR3 bases are TGTGCCAGCAGCTTATCCGAAGAGCCCCAGCATTTT. It is translated as CASSLSEEPQHF. The complete variable domain, with remaining parts taken from reference TRBV7-8 and TRBJ1-5, reads GAGVSQSPRYKVAKRGQDVALRCDPISGHVSLFWYQQALGQGPEFLTYFQNEAQLDKSGLPSDRFFAERPEGSVSTLKIQRTQQEDSAVYLCASSLSEEPQHFGDGTRLSIL.